This T cell receptor (beta chain) stems from a study of shared clonotypes between healthy human individuals (dated by TCRdb to between 2020 and 2021). Background on the whole study: A couple of women and three men aged 18 to 49 years were included in the cohort. For each donor, CD4 naive and CD4 memory were each run on three plates, CD8 naive on two plates, and CD8 memory on one plate. To estimate repertoire size and how much clonotypes are shared between individuals, the study performed deep sequencing of blood TCR repertoires from five healthy adults. To increase sequencing depth and limit assay-specific biases, different laboratories used diverse techniques to prepare libraries and sequence TCR repertoires. Between about 0.9 and 10 billion PBMCs per donor were obtained by leukapheresis. Summary of the overall study and its limitations: Compared with non-shared clonotypes, clonotypes shared by all four sorted-subset donors had higher generation probabilities. Because the study included a small number of donors, the genetic and exposure-history diversity represented was limited. Pairwise subsampling led to the expectation that sequencing depth would affect the degree of clonotype sharing among donors. Around 5% of naive CD4, 3.5% of naive CD8, around 2.3% of memory CD4, and less than 0.45% of memory CD8 clonotypes were shared across a few donors. Even with the large sequencing depth, rarefaction of the sorted-subset datasets indicated that sequencing was incomplete. Only blood was sampled, and tissue TCR repertoires likely differ from those in blood. Estimated clonotype richness was generally larger for naive than for memory subsets.

Using the deep immunoSEQ assay, TCR CDR3 regions were amplified from genomic DNA by multiplex PCR. Extracted genomic DNA from each cell subset was spread evenly across all wells of several immunoSEQ 96-well plates, with each plate serving as a replicate. Each replicate PCR for sorted subsets received around 210 ng genomic DNA, equal to roughly 33,000 T cell genomes. The purified libraries were quantified using a Qubit 3.0 fluorometer, sized with a Bioanalyzer 2100, and then quantified again using the KAPA Library Quantification kit. A separate single-read 150-cycle Illumina NextSeq 550 flow cell was used to sequence each immunoSEQ 96-well plate. Turning to the authors' computational methods: Because the immunoSEQ output held only junctional sequences and lacked quality scores, the filtering could not match the filtering applied to full-length reads. Sequences were annotated with PyIR, a Python wrapper for IgBLAST v1.9, and V/J genes and CDR3 were assigned using IMGT germline references. Any read was removed if the V/J assignment was weak (E-value above 1e-6), the CDR3 was missing, or the read contained stop codons, out-of-frame junctions, or ambiguous translated residues. V3J clonotypes were defined as sequences sharing an identical inferred V gene, J gene, and CDR3 amino acid sequence. Percentage overlap between repertoires was calculated by dividing the number of shared unique clonotypes by the size of the smaller repertoire. Repertoire richness was assessed with RTK rarefaction, the Chao1 estimator, and Recon v2.1 estimates of unobserved clonotypes. OLGA was used to compute generation probabilities for all TCRbeta clonotypes that the gDNA method yielded from a few donors. TCRdb mirrors the immuneACCESS table, restricted to in-frame sequences. Some clones are absent from its copies; in checked studies, under half trace to an unresolved V gene, and the reason for the others is unknown. V and J calls and clone size follow that table, whereas D and trimming were derived from the DNA. This sample gives a few million clones in total; under 97% of them show up just once. The ten largest account for around 0.13% of the sample.

The CDR3 spans 15 residues, from the cysteine through the phenylalanine. The sequence is cut down to CDR3 DNA, 45 bases in frame from base 1. Trimming takes 1 base from V and 7 bases from J, and the germline ends sit 16 bases apart. Reading the germline V gene gives CDR1 MNHNS and CDR2 SASEGT. The donors were healthy, HIV-negative adults with no recently reported acute infections or vaccinations. Only Caucasian adults living in Nashville, Tennessee, USA were represented among the donors. Magnetic negative selection was used to enrich CD4+ T cells, after which naive cells were positively selected on CD45RA and the negative fraction became the memory subset. Blood was collected by leukapheresis, and PBMCs were isolated by Ficoll-Histopaque density gradient centrifugation and then cryopreserved in liquid nitrogen vapor phase. Analytical flow cytometry was used to check the purity and quantity of every magnetically sorted T cell population. Each sorted fraction had its genomic DNA isolated and then quantified by UV absorbance on a Nanodrop 2000c.

Concerning this clone itself: The specificity of this receptor is unknown. Base-call qualities are not available, and no considerably larger clone is one nucleotide away.

This clonotype originated in a man aged 18 to 30 in good health. The source material was naive CD4+ T cells sorted from blood. The meaning of the sample's cell subset or site label: CD45RA+ positively selected. The receptor chain draws on TRBV6-1 and TRBJ2-5, with TRBD2 as a weak D call on 7 bases. The base sequence is TGTGCCAGCAGTGAAGGGACAGCTGGGGAGGGGACCCAGTACTTC. Translated, it reads CASSEGTAGEGTQYF.